This T cell receptor (beta chain) was sequenced in a study of neurological immune-mediated disorders. The sample holds many counts of this clonotype. V was trimmed by 7 bases and J by 5 bases, leaving 16 bases between them. There are 14 residues in the CDR3. Volunteers from a blood bank in Maryland, USA, made up the healthy controls. The unsorted libraries had their origin in 2 million PBMCs stored at -80 C. cDNA was made by 5'RACE with 10-nucleotide random UMIs. Every sequencing run generated over 160 million TCR-beta sequences from 15-18 subjects. TCRdb called the 5' RACE reads again in MiXCR, with one record for every CDR3 protein. The repertoire holds roughly 31,000 distinct CDR3 sequences, with roughly 4.4% as singletons.

The chain employs TRBV12-3 or TRBV12-4 and TRBJ2-3; D remains unclear. The clonotype was recovered from a man between 18 and 29 years old in good health. Sequenced input: PBMCs. DNA of the CDR3: TGTGCCAGCAACCCCATGATCAGTGGAGATACGCAGTATTTT. The encoded protein is CASNPMISGDTQYF.